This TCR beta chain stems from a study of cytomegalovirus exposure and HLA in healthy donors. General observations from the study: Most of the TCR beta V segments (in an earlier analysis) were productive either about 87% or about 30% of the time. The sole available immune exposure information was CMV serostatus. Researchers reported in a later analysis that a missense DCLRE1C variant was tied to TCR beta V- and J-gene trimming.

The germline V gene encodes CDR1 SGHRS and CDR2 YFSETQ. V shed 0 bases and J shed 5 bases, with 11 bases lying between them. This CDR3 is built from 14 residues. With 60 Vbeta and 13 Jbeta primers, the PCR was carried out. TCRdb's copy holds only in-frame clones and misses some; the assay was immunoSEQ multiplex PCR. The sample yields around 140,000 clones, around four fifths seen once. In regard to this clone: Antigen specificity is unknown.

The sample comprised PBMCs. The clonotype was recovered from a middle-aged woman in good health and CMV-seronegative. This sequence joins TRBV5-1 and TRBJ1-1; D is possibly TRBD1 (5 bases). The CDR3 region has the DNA TGCGCCAGCAGCTTGGGGGCGGGGGGTACTGAAGCTTTCTTT. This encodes CASSLGAGGTEAFF.